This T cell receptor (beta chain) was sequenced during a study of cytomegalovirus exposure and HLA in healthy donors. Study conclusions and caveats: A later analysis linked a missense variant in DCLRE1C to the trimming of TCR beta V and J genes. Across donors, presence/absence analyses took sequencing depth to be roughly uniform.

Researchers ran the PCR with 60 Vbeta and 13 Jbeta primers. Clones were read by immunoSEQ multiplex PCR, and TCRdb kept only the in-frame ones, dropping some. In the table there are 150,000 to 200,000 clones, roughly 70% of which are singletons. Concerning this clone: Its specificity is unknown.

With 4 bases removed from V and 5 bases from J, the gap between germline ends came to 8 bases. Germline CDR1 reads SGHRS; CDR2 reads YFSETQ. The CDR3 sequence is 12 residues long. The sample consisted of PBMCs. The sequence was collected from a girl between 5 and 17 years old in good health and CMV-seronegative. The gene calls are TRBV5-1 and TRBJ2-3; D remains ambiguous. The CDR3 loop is CASSPTGDTQYF. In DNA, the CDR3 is TGCGCCAGCAGCCCCACGGGAGATACGCAGTATTTT. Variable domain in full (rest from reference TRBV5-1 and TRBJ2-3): KAGVTQTPRYLIKTRGQQVTLSCSPISGHRSVSWYQQTPGQGLQFLFEYFSETQRNKGNFPGRFSGRQFSNSRSEMNVSTLELGDSALYLCASSPTGDTQYFGPGTRLTVL.